The sequence of this T cell receptor beta chain was determined in a study of CD8 T cells in ankylosing spondylitis. The CDR3 is 13 residues long. Germline V gives CDR1 DFQATT, CDR2 SNEGSKA (reference sequence). V was trimmed by 5 bases and J by 6 bases, leaving 13 bases between them. General study points: Ankylosing spondylitis blood appeared to be characterized by a TCR beta motif of under 10 highly homologous variants.

This clonotype was recorded a few times. Antigen: not known. TCRdb reprocessed the 5' RACE reads via MiXCR and lists one record per CDR3 protein. Among just under 550,000 distinct CDR3 sequences listed, roughly 12% were seen once. The TCR sequence derives from a male donor with ankylosing spondylitis. Sequencing used blood, either unsorted or a sorted T cell fraction (not recorded which). This chain links TRBV20-1 with TRBJ1-4; D is undetermined. CDR3 protein: CSASTQVDEKLFF. The DNA of the CDR3 is TGCAGTGCTTCGACCCAAGTGGATGAAAAACTGTTTTTT.